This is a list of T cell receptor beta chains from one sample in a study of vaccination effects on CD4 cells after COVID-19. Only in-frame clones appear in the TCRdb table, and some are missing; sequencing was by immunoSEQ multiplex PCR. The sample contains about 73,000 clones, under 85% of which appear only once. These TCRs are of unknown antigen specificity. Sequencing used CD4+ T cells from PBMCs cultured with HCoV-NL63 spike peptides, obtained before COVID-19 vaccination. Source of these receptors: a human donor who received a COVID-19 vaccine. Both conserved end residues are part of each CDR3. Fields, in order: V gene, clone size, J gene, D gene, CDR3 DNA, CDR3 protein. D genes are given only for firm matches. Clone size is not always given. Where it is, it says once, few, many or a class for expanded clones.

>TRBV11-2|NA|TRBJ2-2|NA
TGTGCCAGCAGCCTCAGAGACGGGGAGCTGTTTTTT
CASSLRDGELFF
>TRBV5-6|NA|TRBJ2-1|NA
TGTGCCAGCAGCCCGTCTTGGAATGAGCAGTTCTTC
CASSPSWNEQFF
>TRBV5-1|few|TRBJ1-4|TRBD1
TGCGCCAGCAGCCTGGGACAGAATAATGAAAAACTGTTTTTT
CASSLGQNNEKLFF
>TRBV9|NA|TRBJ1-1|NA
TGTGCCAGCAGCGTACGTGGAGAGATGAACACTGAAGCTTTCTTT
CASSVRGEMNTEAFF
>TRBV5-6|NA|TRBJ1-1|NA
TGTGCCAGCAGCTTTGTGAACACTGAAGCTTTCTTT
CASSFVNTEAFF
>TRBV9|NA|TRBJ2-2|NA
TGTGCCAGCAGCGTAGCCACCTACACCGGGGAGCTGTTTTTT
CASSVATYTGELFF
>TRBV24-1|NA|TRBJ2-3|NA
TGTGCCACCAGTAAGTCAGGGCTGGCAGATACGCAGTATTTT
CATSKSGLADTQYF
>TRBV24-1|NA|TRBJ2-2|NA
TGTGCCACCAGTGATACAAGACAGACCGGGGAGCTGTTTTTT
CATSDTRQTGELFF
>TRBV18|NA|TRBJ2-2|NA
TGTGCCAGCTCACCGCATGATACAGGGACCACCGGGGAGCTGTTTTTT
CASSPHDTGTTGELFF
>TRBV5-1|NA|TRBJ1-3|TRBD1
TGCGCCAGCAGCTTTAGTACCGGGACAGGATCCTCTGGAAACACCATATATTTT
CASSFSTGTGSSGNTIYF
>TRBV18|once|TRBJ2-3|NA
TGTGCCAGCTCCTCACAGACAGATACGCAGTATTTT
CASSSQTDTQYF
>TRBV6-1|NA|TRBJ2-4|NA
TGTGCCAGCAGTGAATCGGGACACCCTATACTCATTCAGTACTTC
CASSESGHPILIQYF